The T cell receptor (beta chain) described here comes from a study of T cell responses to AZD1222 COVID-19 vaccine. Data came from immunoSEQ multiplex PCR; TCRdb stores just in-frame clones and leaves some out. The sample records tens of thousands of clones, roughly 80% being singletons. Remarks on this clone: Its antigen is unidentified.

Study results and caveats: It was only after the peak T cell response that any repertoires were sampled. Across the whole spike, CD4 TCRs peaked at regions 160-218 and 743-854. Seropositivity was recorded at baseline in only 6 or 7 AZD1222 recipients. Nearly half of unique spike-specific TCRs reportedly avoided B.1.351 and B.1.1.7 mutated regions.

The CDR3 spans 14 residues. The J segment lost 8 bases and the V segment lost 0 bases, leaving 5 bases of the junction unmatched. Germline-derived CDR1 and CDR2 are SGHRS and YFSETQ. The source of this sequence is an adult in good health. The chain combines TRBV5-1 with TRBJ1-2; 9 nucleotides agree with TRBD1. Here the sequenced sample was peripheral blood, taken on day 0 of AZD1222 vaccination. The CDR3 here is CASSLEGQGPGYTF. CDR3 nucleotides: TGCGCCAGCAGCTTGGAGGGACAGGGACCAGGCTACACCTTC.